Each of the 21 T cell receptor beta chains below was sequenced from the same sample in a study of cytomegalovirus exposure and HLA in healthy donors. The repertoire was sequenced with immunoSEQ multiplex PCR; TCRdb's copy has only in-frame clones and lacks some. The data show approximately 160,000 clones, with 85% seen just once and around 2.4% held by the top ten. Sequenced input: PBMCs. These receptors were obtained from a man aged 30-40 years in good health and CMV-seropositive.

This clone was picked up a small number of times. This chain links TRBV7-9 with TRBJ2-7; the match to TRBD1 covers 7 bases. Looked up from germline, CDR1 is SEHNR and CDR2 is FQNEAQ (reference sequence). This CDR3 is built from 15 residues. V lost 2 bases to trimming and J lost 5 bases; unmatched junction nucleotides: 9. Written as DNA, the CDR3 is TGTGCCAGCAGCTTATTCCAGACAGGGACAGACGAGCAGTACTTC. Amino acid sequence: CASSLFQTGTDEQYF.

The CDR3 sequence: CASSLRLAGGPMTYEQYF. The CDR3 DNA is TGTGCCAGCAGCTTGAGACTAGCGGGGGGGCCTATGACCTACGAGCAGTACTTC. The V gene is TRBV5-5, the J gene TRBJ2-7; 14 nucleotides match TRBD2. The CDR3 covers 18 residues. The germline V gene has CDR1 SGHKS and CDR2 YYEKEE (reference sequence). The J segment lost 2 bases and the V segment lost 1 base, leaving 8 bases of the junction unmatched.

The chain joins TRBV6-4 to TRBJ2-1, with 7 bases lining up with TRBD1. The V gene's germline CDR1 is MRHNA and CDR2 SNTAGT. With V trimmed by 8 bases and J by 3 bases, 10 bases remained unmatched. This CDR3 has 15 amino acids. The CDR3 nucleotides are TGTGCCAGCCCCGACAGGGTATGGGGCTACAATGAGCAGTTCTTC. Encoded protein: CASPDRVWGYNEQFF.

This clone was observed a handful of times. The CDR3 loop reads CARVRDRASYEQYF. CDR3 nucleotides: TGTGCCAGGGTCCGGGACAGGGCATCCTACGAGCAGTACTTC. The chain is built from TRBV6-4 and TRBJ2-7; 9 bases match TRBD1. Germline V gene data show CDR1 as MRHNA and CDR2 as SNTAGT. CDR3 length: 14 amino acids. Trimming cost V 9 bases and J 1 base; bases outside gene matches: 7.

V is TRBV5-6 and J is TRBJ2-1; 8 positions agree with TRBD1. J lost 1 base, V lost 3 bases, and 9 bases had no gene match. Germline V lookup: CDR1 SGHDT, CDR2 YYEEEE. This CDR3 has 17 residues. CDR3 region: CASSSWAWTGSYNEQFF. CDR3 DNA sequence: TGTGCCAGCAGCTCTTGGGCCTGGACAGGGTCCTACAATGAGCAGTTCTTC.

The V and J genes are TRBV5-1 and TRBJ2-1; 8 bases match TRBD2. Losses at the gene ends were 1 base for V and 8 bases for J; bases not matched to a gene: 5. The CDR3 length is 14 residues. Germline lookup yields CDR1 SGHRS and CDR2 YFSETQ. CDR3 in amino acids: CASSLTGGPYEQFF. DNA of the CDR3: TGCGCCAGCAGCTTGACGGGGGGGCCTTATGAGCAGTTCTTC.

V is TRBV6-1 and J is TRBJ2-1; possibly TRBD2 for D (5 bases). Germline CDR1 is MNHNS and CDR2 is SASEGT. The V end lost 6 bases, the J end lost 7 bases, and 10 bases lay between the germline ends. This CDR3 is built from 12 residues. The CDR3 nucleotides are TGTGCCAGCAGATGGAGGTGGAATGAGCAGTTCTTC. Translation gives CASRWRWNEQFF.

The gene calls are TRBV30 and TRBJ2-1; D possibly corresponds to TRBD2 (6 bases). V was cut by 5 bases and J by 0 bases, with 20 bases left in between. Germline CDR1 and CDR2: GTSNPN and SVGIG (reference sequence). The CDR3 consists of 17 residues. The CDR3 DNA sequence: TGTGCCTGGGTTCAACCCGGCGGGGTTTCCTCCTACAATGAGCAGTTCTTC. This encodes CAWVQPGGVSSYNEQFF.

As concerns this clone: This sample includes further DNA sequences coding for the same CDR3. The chain carries TRBV27 and TRBJ1-1, with TRBD1 matching over 8 bases. V gave up 6 bases and J gave up 4 bases; unmatched junction bases: 7. The CDR3 covers 14 residues. Germline CDR1 reads MNHEY; CDR2 reads SMNVEV (reference sequence). The CDR3 nucleotides read TGTGCCAGCAGCCCGACAGGGGCGTCCACTGAAGCTTTCTTT. This codes for CASSPTGASTEAFF.

The chain combines TRBV6-5 with TRBJ2-5; D gene unclear. The CDR3 runs 13 residues. CDR1 is MNHEY, CDR2 SVGAGI, per germline. The V end was cut by 5 bases, the J end by 1 base, with 8 bases between. CDR3 nucleotide sequence: TGTGCCAGCAGTCGACTGCCCCAAGAGACCCAGTACTTC. Protein sequence: CASSRLPQETQYF.

This clone was seen just once. CDR3 in amino acids: CASRLGTVVYNEQFF. CDR3 bases: TGCGCCAGTCGACTGGGGACAGTCGTTTACAATGAGCAGTTCTTC. The chain recombines TRBV5-1 with TRBJ2-1; TRBD1 matches at 7 bases. After removal of 8 bases from V and 4 bases from J, the junction contained 12 bases not matched to a gene. CDR3 length: 15 amino acids. Per germline, CDR1 SGHRS and CDR2 YFSETQ.

This sequence joins TRBV15 and TRBJ2-2; D uncertain. The germline V and J ends were trimmed by 1 base and 0 bases, with 12 bases remaining between them. Germline V lookup: CDR1 LNHNV, CDR2 YYDKDF (reference sequence). The length of the CDR3 is 17 residues. Written as DNA, the CDR3 is TGTGCCACCAGCAGAGGTCCAGGTGCCGCGAACACCGGGGAGCTGTTTTTT. This translates into CATSRGPGAANTGELFF.

V and J are TRBV7-6 and TRBJ2-1, with TRBD1 matching 9 bases. The germline V gene has CDR1 SGHVS and CDR2 FNYEAQ. CDR3 length equals 15 residues. J was trimmed by 2 bases and V by 7 bases; bases with no gene match: 6. This chain's CDR3 is CASTPRTGAYNEQFF. For the CDR3, the DNA is TGTGCCAGCACGCCCCGGACAGGGGCCTACAATGAGCAGTTCTTC.

This clone is a singleton in its sample. The chain recombines TRBV5-6 with TRBJ1-1; 7 nucleotides align to TRBD1. In germline, CDR1 is SGHDT, CDR2 YYEEEE. J was trimmed by 6 bases and V by 3 bases; bases with no gene match: 17. The CDR3 extends over 17 amino acids. CDR3 amino acids: CASSSETRQGTWAEAFF. CDR3 DNA: TGTGCCAGCAGCTCGGAAACAAGACAGGGAACTTGGGCTGAAGCTTTCTTT. Complete variable domain (other parts from reference TRBV5-6 and TRBJ1-1): DAGVTQSPTHLIKTRGQQVTLRCSPKSGHDTVSWYQQALGQGPQFIFQYYEEEERQRGNFPDRFSGHQFPNYSSELNVNALLLGDSALYLCASSSETRQGTWAEAFFGQGTRLTVV.

V gene TRBV12-5 combines with J gene TRBJ2-7; a weak D match, TRBD1 (6 bases). Trimming took off 3 bases at V and 0 bases at J, with 9 bases between the two ends. CDR3 size: 14 residues. Germline CDR1 reads LGHNT; CDR2 reads FRNRAP. The chain's CDR3 is CASGFRDISYEQYF. The CDR3 bases are TGTGCTAGTGGTTTCCGGGACATCTCCTACGAGCAGTACTTC.

The V and J genes are TRBV7-2 and TRBJ2-3, with D maybe TRBD2 (5 bases). In germline, CDR1 is SGHTA, CDR2 FQGNSA. CDR3 length: 14 residues. V lost 2 bases and J lost 2, with 8 bases in between. The CDR3 loop reads CASSLLAPTDTQYF. CDR3 DNA sequence: TGTGCCAGCAGCTTACTAGCCCCCACAGATACGCAGTATTTT.

This sequence joins TRBV4-2 and TRBJ1-5; D may be TRBD1 (6 bases). The CDR3 loop spans 17 amino acids. Germline CDR1 and CDR2: LGHNA and YNFKEQ. Trimming shortened V by 6 bases and J by 2 bases, and 20 bases separated the two germline ends. The chain's CDR3 is CASSPTRQALGNQPQHF. The CDR3 DNA is TGTGCCAGCAGTCCAACCCGACAGGCCCTAGGCAATCAGCCCCAGCATTTT.

The V call is TRBV5-1, the J call TRBJ2-7; no clear D gene. This CDR3 has 12 residues. The V end was cut by 7 bases, the J end by 0 bases, with 8 bases between. Germline assignment: CDR1 SGHRS and CDR2 YFSETQ. The CDR3 loop reads CASSDNSYEQYF. Written as DNA, the CDR3 is TGCGCCAGCTCCGACAACTCCTACGAGCAGTACTTC.

In this sample, this clone turned up once. The chain carries TRBV13 and TRBJ2-7; perhaps TRBD2 as D (5 bases). Trimming stripped 3 bases from V and 2 bases from J, with 11 bases between. Germline-derived CDR1 and CDR2 are PRHDT and FYEKMQ (reference sequence). This CDR3 comprises 14 residues. The CDR3 protein is CASSLAGSTYEQYF. The CDR3 bases are TGTGCCAGCAGCTTGGCGGGCTCTACCTACGAGCAGTACTTC.

The chain recombines TRBV19 with TRBJ1-2, with D perhaps TRBD1 (5 bases). The germline gives CDR1 LNHDA, CDR2 SQIVND (reference sequence). CDR3 length: 13 residues. V lost 5 bases and J 3 bases, leaving 10 bases between the germline ends. The CDR3 DNA reads TGTGCCAGTAGTCCGCGGGGGGACTATGGCTACACCTTC. Amino acids: CASSPRGDYGYTF.

The V and J genes are TRBV27 and TRBJ1-3; D not certain. Per the germline V gene, CDR1 is MNHEY and CDR2 is SMNVEV (reference sequence). V lost 4 bases, J lost 0 bases, and 10 bases lay in between. CDR3 length: 15 residues. CDR3 sequence (DNA): TGTGCCAGCAGTTCCGGAGGCCCCTCTGGAAACACCATATATTTT. Translated: CASSSGGPSGNTIYF.